The rows below give T cell receptor beta chains drawn from one sample of a study of blood T cell repertoires in COVID-19. The method was immunoSEQ multiplex PCR; TCRdb's version includes in-frame clones alone and lacks a portion of them. The table records over 150,000 clones, around 90% of them present only once. Sequenced: peripheral blood. Receptors were obtained from a man in his forties with active or convalescent COVID-19. Both conserved end residues are part of each CDR3. Each record gives: D gene, clone size, V gene, J gene, CDR3 protein, CDR3 DNA. The D gene is left open where the match is weak. Clone size appears in some rows only: once, few, many, or a class for an expanded clone.

TRBD1	-	TRBV2	TRBJ1-5	CASSEQGQSNQPQHF	TGTGCCAGCAGTGAACAGGGACAGTCTAATCAGCCCCAGCATTTT
-	-	TRBV5-4	TRBJ2-3	CASSRGRGTDTQYF	TGTGCCAGCAGCCGAGGCCGGGGCACAGATACGCAGTATTTT
-	-	TRBV5-1	TRBJ1-3	CASSLGSYSGNTIYF	TGCGCCAGCAGCTTGGGCAGTTACTCTGGAAACACCATATATTTT
-	once	TRBV7-9	TRBJ1-6	CASSQGLDSPLHF	TGTGCCAGCAGCCAGGGTCTGGATTCACCCCTCCACTTT
TRBD1	-	TRBV7-9	TRBJ1-2	CASSYNTGTGGHGYTF	TGTGCCAGCAGCTACAACACCGGGACAGGGGGCCATGGCTACACCTTC
TRBD1	-	TRBV30	TRBJ1-3	CAGQGAGNTIYF	TGTGCCGGACAGGGTGCTGGAAACACCATATATTTT
-	-	TRBV11-1	TRBJ2-3	CASSRLRTGTDTQYF	TGTGCCAGCAGCCGATTAAGGACAGGCACAGATACGCAGTATTTT
TRBD1	once	TRBV5-6	TRBJ2-2	CASSFEPGQGVTGELFF	TGTGCCAGCAGCTTTGAACCGGGACAGGGAGTCACCGGGGAGCTGTTTTTT
-	-	TRBV6-1	TRBJ1-2	CASSTGKGYGYTF	TGTGCCAGCAGTACAGGGAAGGGGTATGGCTACACCTTC
-	-	TRBV5-4	TRBJ2-7	CASSWNRVDEQYF	TGTGCCAGCAGCTGGAACAGGGTAGACGAGCAGTACTTC
-	-	TRBV7-7	TRBJ2-2	CASSRGTLNTGELFF	TGTGCTAGCAGTAGGGGGACGCTGAACACCGGGGAGCTGTTTTTT
-	-	TRBV4-1	TRBJ1-1	CASRGAGAINTEAFF	TGCGCCAGCAGGGGGGCGGGTGCAATCAACACTGAAGCTTTCTTT
-	-	TRBV2	TRBJ1-3	CASSEGGTSRSGNTIYF	TGTGCCAGCAGTGAAGGGGGGACTTCCCGCTCTGGAAACACCATATATTTT
TRBD2	-	TRBV14	TRBJ2-1	CASSQGGGAGDEQFF	TGTGCCAGCAGCCAAGGCGGGGGGGCCGGCGATGAGCAGTTCTTC
TRBD1	-	TRBV7-2	TRBJ1-2	CASSNHRGGFLSGYTF	TGTGCCAGCAGCAACCATCGAGGGGGCTTCCTTTCGGGCTACACCTTC
TRBD1	-	TRBV11-2	TRBJ1-1	CASSLTAGQGAGEAFF	TGTGCCAGCAGCTTAACCGCTGGACAGGGGGCAGGTGAAGCTTTCTTT
-	-	TRBV28	TRBJ2-7	CASSLSARAYEQYF	TGTGCCAGCAGTTTATCAGCTCGGGCCTACGAGCAGTACTTC
TRBD1	-	TRBV23-1	TRBJ1-6	CASSQLRTGGVFSPLHF	TGCGCCAGCAGTCAACTCCGGACAGGGGGTGTTTTTTCACCCCTCCACTTT
TRBD1	-	TRBV6-6	TRBJ1-6	CASRPGTDNSPLHF	TGTGCCAGCCGCCCAGGGACAGATAATTCACCCCTCCACTTT
TRBD1	-	TRBV18	TRBJ2-7	CASSPGQGGEQYF	TGTGCCAGCTCACCCGGACAGGGGGGCGAGCAGTACTTC
-	-	TRBV28	TRBJ2-2	CASSLGQGVPGELFF	TGTGCCAGCAGTTTGGGGCAGGGCGTGCCCGGGGAGCTGTTTTTT
TRBD2	-	TRBV28	TRBJ2-5	CASSRGGEETQYF	TGTGCCAGCTCTCGGGGGGGCGAAGAGACCCAGTACTTC
TRBD1	-	TRBV6-5	TRBJ1-5	CASSYGQGSPQHF	TGTGCCAGCAGTTACGGACAGGGTTCGCCCCAGCATTTT
TRBD1	few	TRBV24-1	TRBJ2-7	CARAGTGSYEQYF	TGTGCCAGGGCGGGGACAGGGTCCTACGAGCAGTACTTC
-	few	TRBV6-5	TRBJ2-7	CASSRGFYEQYF	TGTGCCAGCAGCAGGGGTTTCTACGAGCAGTACTTC
TRBD1	-	TRBV5-1	TRBJ1-1	CASSWDSSNTEAFF	TGCGCCAGCAGCTGGGACAGTTCGAACACTGAAGCTTTCTTT
TRBD2	-	TRBV9	TRBJ2-3	CASSGTSGGRDTQYF	TGTGCCAGCAGCGGGACTAGCGGGGGGAGAGATACGCAGTATTTT
TRBD1	-	TRBV4-1	TRBJ1-2	CASSQLQGAGYGYTF	TGCGCCAGCAGCCAACTCCAGGGGGCTGGCTATGGCTACACCTTC
TRBD1	-	TRBV5-1	TRBJ2-7	CASSWRGQGAAYEQYF	TGCGCCAGCAGCTGGAGAGGACAGGGGGCCGCCTACGAGCAGTACTTC
TRBD1	-	TRBV7-2	TRBJ1-5	CASSLAGQGANQPQHF	TGTGCCAGCAGCTTAGCGGGACAGGGGGCTAATCAGCCCCAGCATTTT